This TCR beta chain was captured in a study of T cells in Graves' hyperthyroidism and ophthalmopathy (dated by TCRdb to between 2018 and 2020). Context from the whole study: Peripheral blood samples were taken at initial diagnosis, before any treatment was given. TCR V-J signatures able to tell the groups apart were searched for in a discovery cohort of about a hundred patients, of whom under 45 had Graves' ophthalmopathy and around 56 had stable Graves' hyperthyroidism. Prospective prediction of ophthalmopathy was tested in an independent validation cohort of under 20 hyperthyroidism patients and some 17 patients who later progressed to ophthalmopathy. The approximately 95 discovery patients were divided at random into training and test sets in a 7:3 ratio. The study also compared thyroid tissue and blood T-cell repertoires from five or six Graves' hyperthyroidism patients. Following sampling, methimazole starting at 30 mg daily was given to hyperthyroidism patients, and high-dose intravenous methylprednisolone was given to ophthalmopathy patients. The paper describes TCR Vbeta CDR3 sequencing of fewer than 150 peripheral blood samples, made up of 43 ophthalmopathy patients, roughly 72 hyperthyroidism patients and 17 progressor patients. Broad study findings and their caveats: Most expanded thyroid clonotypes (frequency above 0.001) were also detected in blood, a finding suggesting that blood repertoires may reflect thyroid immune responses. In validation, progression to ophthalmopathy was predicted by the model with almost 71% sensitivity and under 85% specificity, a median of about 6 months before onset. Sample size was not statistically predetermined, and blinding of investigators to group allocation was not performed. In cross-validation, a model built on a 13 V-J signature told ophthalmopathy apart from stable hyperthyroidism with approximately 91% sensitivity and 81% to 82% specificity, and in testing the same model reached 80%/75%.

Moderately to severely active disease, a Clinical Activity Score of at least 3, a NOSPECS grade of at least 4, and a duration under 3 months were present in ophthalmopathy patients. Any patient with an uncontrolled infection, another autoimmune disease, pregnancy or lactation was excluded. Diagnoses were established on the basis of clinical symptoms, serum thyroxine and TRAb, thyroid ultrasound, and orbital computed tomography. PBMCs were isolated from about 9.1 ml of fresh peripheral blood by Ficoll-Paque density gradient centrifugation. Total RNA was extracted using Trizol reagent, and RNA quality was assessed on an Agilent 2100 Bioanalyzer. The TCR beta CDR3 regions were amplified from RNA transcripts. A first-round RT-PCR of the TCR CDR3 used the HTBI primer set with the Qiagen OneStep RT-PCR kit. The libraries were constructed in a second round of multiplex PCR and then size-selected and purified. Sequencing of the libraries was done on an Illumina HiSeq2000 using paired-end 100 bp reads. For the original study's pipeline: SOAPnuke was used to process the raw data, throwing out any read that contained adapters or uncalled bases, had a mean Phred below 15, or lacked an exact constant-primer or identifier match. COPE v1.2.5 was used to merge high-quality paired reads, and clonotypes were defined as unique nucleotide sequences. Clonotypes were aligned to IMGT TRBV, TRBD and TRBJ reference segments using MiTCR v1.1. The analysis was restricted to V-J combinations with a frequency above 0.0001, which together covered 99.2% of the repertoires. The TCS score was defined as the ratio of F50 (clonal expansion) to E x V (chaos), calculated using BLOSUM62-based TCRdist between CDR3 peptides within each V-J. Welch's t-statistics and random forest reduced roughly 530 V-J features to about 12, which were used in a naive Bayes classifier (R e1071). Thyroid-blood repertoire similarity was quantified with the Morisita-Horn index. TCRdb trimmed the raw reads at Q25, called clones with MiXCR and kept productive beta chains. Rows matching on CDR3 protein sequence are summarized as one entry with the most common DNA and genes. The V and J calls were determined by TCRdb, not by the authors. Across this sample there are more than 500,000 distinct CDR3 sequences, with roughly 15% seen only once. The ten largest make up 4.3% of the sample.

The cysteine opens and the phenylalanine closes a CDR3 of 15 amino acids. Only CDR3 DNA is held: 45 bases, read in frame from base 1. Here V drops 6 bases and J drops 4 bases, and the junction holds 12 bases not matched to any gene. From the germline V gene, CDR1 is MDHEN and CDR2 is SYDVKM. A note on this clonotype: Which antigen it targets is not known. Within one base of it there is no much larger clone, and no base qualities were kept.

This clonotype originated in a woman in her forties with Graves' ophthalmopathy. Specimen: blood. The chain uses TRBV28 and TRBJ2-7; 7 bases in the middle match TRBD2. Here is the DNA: TGTGCCAGCAGCTTGTGGGCGGGAGCCGGATACGAGCAGTACTTC. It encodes CASSLWAGAGYEQYF.